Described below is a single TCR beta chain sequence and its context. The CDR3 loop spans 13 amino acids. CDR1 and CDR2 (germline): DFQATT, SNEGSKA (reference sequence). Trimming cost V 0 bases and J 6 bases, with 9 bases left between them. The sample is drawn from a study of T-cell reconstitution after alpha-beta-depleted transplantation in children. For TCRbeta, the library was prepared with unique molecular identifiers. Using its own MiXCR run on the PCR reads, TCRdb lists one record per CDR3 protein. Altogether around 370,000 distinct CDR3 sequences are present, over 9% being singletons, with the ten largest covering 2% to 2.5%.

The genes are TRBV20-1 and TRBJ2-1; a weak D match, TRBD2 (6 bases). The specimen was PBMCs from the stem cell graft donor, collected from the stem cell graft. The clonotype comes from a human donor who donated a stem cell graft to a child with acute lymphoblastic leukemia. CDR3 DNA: TGCAGTGCTAGAGATTTGGGAGGCAATGAGCAGTTCTTC. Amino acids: CSARDLGGNEQFF.